This T cell receptor beta chain was retrieved from a study of CD8 T cells in Susac syndrome. High-throughput TCR beta sequencing covered peripheral CD8+ and CD4+ T cells. TEMRA cells were FACS-enriched, with CD8+ and CD4+ T cells isolated negatively. Points from the study as a whole: As the study acknowledged, the number of individuals in its TCR sequencing and HLA analysis was relatively small.

Random hexamers were used to reverse transcribe the RNA input (about 0.5 to 1 ug). The CDR3 of TCR beta was amplified by immunoSEQ multiplex PCR across 54 Vbeta and 13 Jbeta. TCRdb analysed the immunoSEQ multiplex PCR reads with MiXCR anew, one entry per CDR3 protein. This repertoire shows 150,000 to 200,000 distinct CDR3 sequences, around 94% found once; its top ten account for about 0.1%. With regard to this clonotype: Its target is unknown.

The ends were cut back, 3 bases at V and 1 base at J, with 10 bases in the middle. CDR3 size: 14 residues. The germline gives CDR1 PRHDT, CDR2 FYEKMQ (reference sequence). The sequenced sample was CD4+ T cells from PBMCs. The origin of this receptor is a human donor with multiple sclerosis. The chain employs TRBV13 and TRBJ2-7; weak D call: TRBD2 (5 bases). The CDR3 nucleotides read TGTGCCAGCAGCTTGGGAGAGTGGTCCTACGAGCAGTACTTC. As protein: CASSLGEWSYEQYF. Supplemented by reference TRBV13 and TRBJ2-7, the full variable domain reads AAGVIQSPRHLIKEKRETATLKCYPIPRHDTVYWYQQGPGQDPQFLISFYEKMQSDKGSIPDRFSAQQFSDYHSELNMSSLELGDSALYFCASSLGEWSYEQYFGPGTRLTVT.